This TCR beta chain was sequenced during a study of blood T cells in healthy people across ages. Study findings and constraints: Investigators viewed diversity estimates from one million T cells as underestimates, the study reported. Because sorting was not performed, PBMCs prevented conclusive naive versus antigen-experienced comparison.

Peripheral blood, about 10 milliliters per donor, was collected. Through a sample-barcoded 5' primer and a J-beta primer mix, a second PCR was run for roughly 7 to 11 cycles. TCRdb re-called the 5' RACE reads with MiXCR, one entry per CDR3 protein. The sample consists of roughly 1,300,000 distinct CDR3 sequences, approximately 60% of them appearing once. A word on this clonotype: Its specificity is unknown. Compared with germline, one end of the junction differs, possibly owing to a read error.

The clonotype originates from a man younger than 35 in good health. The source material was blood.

CDR3 loop: CACSPLAGGPYEQFF. The CDR3 DNA is TGTGCCTGCAGCCCCTTAGCGGGAGGGCCGTATGAGCAGTTCTTC. The rearrangement links TRBV3-1 to TRBJ2-1; 11 nucleotides match TRBD2. This CDR3 is 15 amino acids long. Germline V gene sequence: CDR1 LGHDT, CDR2 YNNKEL (reference sequence).